This record concerns one TCR beta chain sequence. The data are from a study of blood T cell repertoires in COVID-19. Study overall: In each case, the material was cDNA or gDNA derived from T cells, B-cell-depleted T cells, or PBMCs.

The ends were cut back, 6 bases at V and 3 bases at J, with 14 bases in the middle. The CDR3 spans 14 residues. The germline V gene has CDR1 SGHTA and CDR2 FQGNSA. Libraries were prepared by immunoSEQ multiplex PCR; TCRdb keeps only in-frame clonotypes and omits some of them. The data hold approximately 74,000 clones, with roughly 79% observed a single time. The chain recombines TRBV7-2 with TRBJ1-2, with a weak D call TRBD1 (5 bases). This clonotype was sampled from a man between 60 and 75 years old with acute or convalescent COVID-19. The specimen was peripheral blood. CDR3: CASRSPGSYYGYTF. The DNA of the CDR3 is TGTGCCAGCAGAAGCCCAGGGTCCTACTATGGCTACACCTTC.